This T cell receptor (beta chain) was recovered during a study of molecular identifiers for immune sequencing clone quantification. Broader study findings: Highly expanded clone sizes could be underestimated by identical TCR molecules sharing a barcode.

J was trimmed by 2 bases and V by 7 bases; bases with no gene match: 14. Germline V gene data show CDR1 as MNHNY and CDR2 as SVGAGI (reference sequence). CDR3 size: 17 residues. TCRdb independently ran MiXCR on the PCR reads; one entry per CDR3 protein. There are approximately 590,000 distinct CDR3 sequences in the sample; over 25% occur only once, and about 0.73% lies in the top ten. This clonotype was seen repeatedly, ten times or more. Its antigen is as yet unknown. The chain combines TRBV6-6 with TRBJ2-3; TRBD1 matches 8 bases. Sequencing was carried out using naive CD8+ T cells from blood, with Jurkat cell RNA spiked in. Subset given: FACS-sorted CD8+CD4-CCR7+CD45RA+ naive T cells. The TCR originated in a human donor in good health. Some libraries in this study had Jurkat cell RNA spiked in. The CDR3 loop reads CASTTDRALVPTDTQYF. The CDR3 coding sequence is TGTGCCAGCACCACGGACAGGGCACTTGTCCCCACAGATACGCAGTATTTT.